The text below deals with one T cell receptor beta chain. No antigen is known for it. No much larger clonotype is one base removed from it; base qualities were not supplied. The cohort consisted of 666 healthy bone marrow donors. Cohort members were all nominally healthy when sampled, although unrecorded immune exposures were likely present. The donor was CMV seronegative and was included in the group of hundreds of seronegative cohort members. Every donor gave a peripheral blood sample, and the peripheral blood mononuclear cells from that sample were used for TCR beta sequencing. Genomic DNA extraction from the blood cell samples was performed with the Qiagen DNeasy Blood Extraction Kit. These data are taken from a study of cytomegalovirus exposure and HLA in healthy donors (dated by TCRdb to 2017 to 2019). Describing the broader study: An earlier analysis of some 620 of the donors reported around 280 Gb of sequence data and approximately 120 million unique TCR beta sequences obtained from about 170 million T cells. Approximately 300 gigabases of sequencing data and around 90 million unique TCR sequences made up an early release that covered fewer than 650 HLA-typed donors. Of the 398 genotyped donors, 81% were placed in the genetic ancestry cluster associated with self-reported Caucasian donors. The study aimed to test whether signatures of past pathogen exposure could be identified by cataloging public T cell receptors. Using immunosequencing, the study profiled T cell repertoires from 640 or so subjects and related those repertoires to cytomegalovirus serostatus. In addition to the first cohort of around 670 subjects, a separate validation cohort of 120 different subjects was used. To predict cytomegalovirus infection status, the study combined high-throughput TCR immunosequencing, statistical association of individual TCRs with disease status, and machine learning. A later analysis re-examined previously published TCR beta repertoires from several hundred donors and added high-resolution HLA genotyping to investigate patterns of TCR occurrence. Rather than using new phenotypic data, the later analysis identified candidate immune exposures from TCR beta sequences and from how often those sequences occurred across donors. An earlier analysis of about 620 of the donors applied high-throughput TCR beta sequencing to assess whether each TCR beta V gene segment acted as functional or pseudogenic. Donor age, sex, ethnicity and CMV serostatus were compiled together with the repertoire data. Genome-wide SNP genotypes for about three fifths of the roughly 700 donors were used in a later genetic analysis, which treated that subset as a discovery cohort. Every discovery cohort repertoire had been produced on one sequencing platform. HLA typing included class I and class II loci at four-digit resolution. The number of donors typed differed by locus, with roughly 620-630 for A, B, C, DRB1 and DQB1, around 520 for DQA1, over 600 for DPA1, and approximately 470 for DPB1. Roughly 5 DR-DQ haplotypes were handled as single units for association and clustering, since linkage in the cohort was strong. Among 350 to 400 genotyped donors of the cohort, an average of approximately 240,000 unique TCR beta nucleotide sequences were sequenced per donor, about a sixth of them non-productive.

Library preparation was by the immunoSEQ multiplex PCR assay. For the multiplex PCR, a mixture combining 60 forward primers for TCR Vbeta segments and 13 reverse primers for TCR Jbeta segments was used. The CDR3 region of rearranged TCR beta genes was amplified from genomic DNA with a multiplex PCR assay. On the Illumina HiSeq System, the amplified TCR beta libraries were sequenced as 87-base-pair reads. As for the original processing: Across the roughly 600 repertoires, a later analysis counted 80 million or so unique TCR beta chains, 9 million to 14 million of which were shared by at least two donors. Raw reads were error-corrected and collapsed into unique sequences with a nearest-neighbor algorithm that merged closely related sequences to remove PCR and sequencing errors. To assign V, D and J gene segments, CDR3 sequences were aligned to IMGT reference sequences. Each retained sequence needed at least a six-nucleotide match to both a V gene segment and a J gene segment. A rearrangement was called productive if the CDR3 had no stop codons and remained in frame with V and J, and every other rearrangement was called non-productive. CDR3 was defined according to IMGT convention as the region running from the second conserved V-encoded cysteine to the conserved J-encoded phenylalanine. The earlier analysis of roughly 590 of the donors excluded sequences that lacked an unambiguous match to a single V gene segment. An earlier analysis of several hundred of the donors called V segments functional above 56.7% productive rearrangements and segregating when the between-donor standard deviation exceeded 5%. To diagnose cytomegalovirus status from the catalog of TCR beta chain sequences, a statistical classification framework was built. V and J gene assignment, in a later analysis, came from comparing TCR nucleotide sequences with IMGT/GENE-DB human TR gene sequences. In a later analysis, CDR3 sequences and most-parsimonious VDJ recombination scenarios were assigned using the TCRdist pipeline. In a later analysis, every TCR beta chain was defined by the combination of its CDR3 amino acid sequence and its V-gene family, and reads without a unique V-gene family were dropped. In a later analysis, approximately 590 highly shared, low-generation-probability nucleotide sequences were removed to address suspected cross-contamination and a sequencing artifact. A later analysis calculated a clonal expansion index for each public chain from normalized within-repertoire ranks of inferred template counts. In a later analysis, generation probabilities were computed using a VDJ recombination model fitted to out-of-frame rearrangements, and the results were checked against IGoR. Hypergeometric tests were used in a later analysis to score TCR-TCR, TCR-HLA and TCR-CMV co-occurrence, with a repertoire-size bias correction applied to the TCR pairs. A later analysis estimated false discovery rates by permuting HLA or CMV assignments 20 times. In a later analysis, co-occurring TCRs were grouped with DBSCAN, and TCRdist sequence similarity was added when clustering was performed within HLA-allele-positive subsets. Repertoires with fewer than 30,000 or more than 120,000 public chains were left out of co-occurrence clustering, as were five repertoires with anomalous nucleotide sharing. TCRdb mirrors the immuneACCESS table, restricted to in-frame sequences. Some clones are absent from its copies; in checked studies, under half trace to an unresolved V gene, and the reason for the others is unknown. V, J and clone size reflect that table, while D and trimming were determined from the DNA. The sample yields roughly 140,000 clones; around 80% were counted once. Jointly, the top ten make up approximately 4.1% of the sample.

V is pruned by 4 bases and J by 8 bases, leaving 9 bases of the junction without a gene match. The CDR3 measures 16 amino acids from cysteine to phenylalanine. Of the read, only the CDR3 DNA is kept; its 48 bases are in frame from base 1. The germline V gene (reference sequence) provides CDR1 MNHEY and CDR2 SMNVEV. The full study reports these points: The classifier was reported to diagnose cytomegalovirus status with high specificity and sensitivity in both the original cohort and the validation cohort. In a later genetic analysis, a missense DCLRE1C variant was associated with V-gene and J-gene trimming of TCR beta chains, and the association was replicated in an independent cohort. At a false discovery rate of 0.05, a later analysis linked roughly 17,000 TCR beta sequences to specific HLA alleles. This cohort had only TCR beta chains sequenced, and the lack of alpha or paired-chain data limited which features could be detected. The authors suggested that the approach could potentially be extended to other disease states and immunological phenotypes. According to a later genetic analysis, donors in an Asian-associated ancestry cluster had fewer N-insertions in productive TCRs than the approximately 700-donor mean. Because the 87-base-pair reads could not distinguish some IMGT-functional V segments, including TRBV6-2 and TRBV6-3, those segments were excluded. When HLA alleles, especially DR and DQ, strongly co-occurred, TCR associations were difficult to assign to individual alleles. CMV serostatus was the only immune exposure information available for the cohort. Broadly in line with IMGT annotations, most TCR beta V segments showed up in productive rearrangements about 87% or about 30% of the time in an earlier analysis of some 590 of the donors. Correlated functional status among segregating V segments might reflect linkage disequilibrium, but an unknown experimental factor could not be ruled out. In a later analysis, most CMV-associated TCR beta chains were found to appear HLA-restricted, with HLA associations seemingly driven largely by CMV exposure. Sequencing depth was assumed to be roughly uniform across donors in the presence/absence analyses, though that assumption may not hold. A further reported finding was that TCR beta sequences accurately predicted the HLA-A and HLA-B alleles for most subjects in the first cohort. In a later analysis, HLA-associated TCR beta chains were found to be more clonally expanded and to have lower generation probabilities than equally common non-associated chains. Because some donors lacked HLA typing at each locus, the association tests relied only on the typed subset. The study listed approximately 150 TCR beta chains as associated with cytomegalovirus. While some public TCRs were present in many individuals, most TCR sequences turned up only very rarely across donors. Three of the identified cytomegalovirus-associated TCR beta chains were confirmed in vitro to be specific for cytomegalovirus antigens. A later analysis reported that several top co-occurrence clusters appeared linked to parvovirus B19, influenza, CMV and Epstein-Barr virus. Approximately 18 rarely observed V segments, including chromosome 9 orphons, were excluded from the earlier analysis of just under 600 of the donors because counts were too low. A later analysis found that TCR association rates varied across HLA loci, with DRB1 alleles showing the most associated TCRs and HLA-C alleles the fewest. A cluster of highly shared sequence variants was judged likely to be a technical artifact of the sequencing pipeline.

The receptor was isolated from a man aged 40-49 years in good health and CMV-seronegative. What was sequenced was PBMCs. The chain couples TRBV27 to TRBJ1-6, with 9 bases in between that match TRBD1. The CDR3: CASSSRPDRGDSPLHF. The nucleotide sequence is TGTGCCAGCAGTTCGAGACCGGACAGGGGCGATTCACCCCTCCACTTT.